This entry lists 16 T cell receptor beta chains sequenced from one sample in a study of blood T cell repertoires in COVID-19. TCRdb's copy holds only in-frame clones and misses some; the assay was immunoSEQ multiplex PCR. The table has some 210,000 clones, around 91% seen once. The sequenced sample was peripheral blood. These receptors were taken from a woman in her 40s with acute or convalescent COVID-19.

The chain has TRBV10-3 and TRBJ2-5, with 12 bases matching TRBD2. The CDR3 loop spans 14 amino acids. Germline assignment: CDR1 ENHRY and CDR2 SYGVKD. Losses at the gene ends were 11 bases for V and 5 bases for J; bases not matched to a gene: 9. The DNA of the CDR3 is TGTGCCGTATCTAGCGGGGGGGCCGGGGAGACCCAGTACTTC. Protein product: CAVSSGGAGETQYF.

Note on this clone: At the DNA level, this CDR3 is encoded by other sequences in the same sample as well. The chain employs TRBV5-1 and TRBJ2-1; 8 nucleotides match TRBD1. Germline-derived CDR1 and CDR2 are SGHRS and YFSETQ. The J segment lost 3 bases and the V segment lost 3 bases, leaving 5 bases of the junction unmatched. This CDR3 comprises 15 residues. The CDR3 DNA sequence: TGCGCCAGCAGCTCTGGGACAGGCGACTACAATGAGCAGTTCTTC. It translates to CASSSGTGDYNEQFF.

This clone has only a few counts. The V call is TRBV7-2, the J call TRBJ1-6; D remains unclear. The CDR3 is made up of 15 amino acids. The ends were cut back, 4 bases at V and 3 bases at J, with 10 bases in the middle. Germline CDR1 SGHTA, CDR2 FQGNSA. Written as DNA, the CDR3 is TGTGCCAGCAGCTCGCGGGAGGGCTATAATTCACCCCTCCACTTT. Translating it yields CASSSREGYNSPLHF.

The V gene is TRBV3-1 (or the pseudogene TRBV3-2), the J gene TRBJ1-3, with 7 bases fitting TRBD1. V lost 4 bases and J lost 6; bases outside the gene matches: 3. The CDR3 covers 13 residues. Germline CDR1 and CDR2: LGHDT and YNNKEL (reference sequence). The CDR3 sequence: CASSLGTANTIYF. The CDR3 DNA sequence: TGTGCCAGCAGCCTGGGGACAGCAAACACCATATATTTT.

The CDR3 DNA follows: TGTGCCAGCAGCCAATCGCCGGGACAGGGAAACTATGGCTACACCTTC. Translation: CASSQSPGQGNYGYTF. This sequence joins TRBV14 and TRBJ1-2, with 9 nucleotides matching TRBD1. CDR1 SGHDN and CDR2 FVKESK come from the germline V gene. J was trimmed by 2 bases and V by 2 bases; bases with no gene match: 6. This CDR3 contains 16 residues.

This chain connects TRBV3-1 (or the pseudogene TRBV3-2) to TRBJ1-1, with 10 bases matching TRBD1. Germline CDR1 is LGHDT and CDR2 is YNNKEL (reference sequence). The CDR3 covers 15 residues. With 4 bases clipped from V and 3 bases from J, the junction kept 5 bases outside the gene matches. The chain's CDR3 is CASSPGTGDDTEAFF. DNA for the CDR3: TGTGCCAGCAGCCCTGGGACAGGGGACGACACTGAAGCTTTCTTT.

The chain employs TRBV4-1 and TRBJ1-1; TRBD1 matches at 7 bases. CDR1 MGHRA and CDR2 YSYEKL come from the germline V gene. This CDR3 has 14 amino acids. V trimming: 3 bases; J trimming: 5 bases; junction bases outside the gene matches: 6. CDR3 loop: CASSQLTGRTEAFF. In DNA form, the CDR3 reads TGCGCCAGCAGCCAGCTGACAGGGAGGACTGAAGCTTTCTTT.

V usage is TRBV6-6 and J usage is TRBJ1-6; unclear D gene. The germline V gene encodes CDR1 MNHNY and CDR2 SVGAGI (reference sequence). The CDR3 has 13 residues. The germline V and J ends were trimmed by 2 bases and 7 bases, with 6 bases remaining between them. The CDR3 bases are TGTGCCAGCAGTTACCAGGAAAATTCACCCCTCCACTTT. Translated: CASSYQENSPLHF.

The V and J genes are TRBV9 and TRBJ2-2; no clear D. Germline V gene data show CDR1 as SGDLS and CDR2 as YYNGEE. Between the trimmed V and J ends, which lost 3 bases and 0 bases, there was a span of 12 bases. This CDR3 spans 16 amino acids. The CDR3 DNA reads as TGTGCCAGCAGCGGCTTCAGGAAAGCGAACACCGGGGAGCTGTTTTTT. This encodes CASSGFRKANTGELFF.

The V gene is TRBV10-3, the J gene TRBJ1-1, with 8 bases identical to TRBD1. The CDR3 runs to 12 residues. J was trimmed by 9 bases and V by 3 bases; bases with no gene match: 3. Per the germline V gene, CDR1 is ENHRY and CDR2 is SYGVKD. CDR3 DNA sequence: TGTGCCATCAGTGAAGGACAGGGCCAAGCTTTCTTT. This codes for CAISEGQGQAFF.

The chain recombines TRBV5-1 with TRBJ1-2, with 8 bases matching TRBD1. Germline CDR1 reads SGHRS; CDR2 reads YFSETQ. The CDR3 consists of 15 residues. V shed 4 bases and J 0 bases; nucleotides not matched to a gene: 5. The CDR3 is CASSTDRATNYGYTF. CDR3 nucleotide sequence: TGCGCCAGCAGCACGGACAGGGCTACTAACTATGGCTACACCTTC.

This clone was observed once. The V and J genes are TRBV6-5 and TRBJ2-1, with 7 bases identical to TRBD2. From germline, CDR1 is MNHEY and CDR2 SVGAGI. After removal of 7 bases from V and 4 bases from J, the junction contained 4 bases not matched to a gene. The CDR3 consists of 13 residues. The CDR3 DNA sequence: TGTGCCAGCAAAAGGGGAGGGTACAATGAGCAGTTCTTC. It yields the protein CASKRGGYNEQFF.

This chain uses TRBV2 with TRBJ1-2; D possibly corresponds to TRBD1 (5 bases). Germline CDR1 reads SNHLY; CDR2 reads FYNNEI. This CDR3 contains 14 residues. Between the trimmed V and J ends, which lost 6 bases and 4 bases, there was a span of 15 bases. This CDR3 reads CASSPAGGGYGYTF. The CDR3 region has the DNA TGTGCCAGCAGCCCCGCGGGGGGAGGCTATGGCTACACCTTC.

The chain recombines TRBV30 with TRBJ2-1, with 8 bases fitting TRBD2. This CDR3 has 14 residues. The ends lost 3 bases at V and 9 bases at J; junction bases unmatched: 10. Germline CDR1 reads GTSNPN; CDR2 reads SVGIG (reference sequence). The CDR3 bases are TGTGCCTGGAGGGGGGTTAGCGGGGTGGGTGAGCAGTTCTTC. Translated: CAWRGVSGVGEQFF.

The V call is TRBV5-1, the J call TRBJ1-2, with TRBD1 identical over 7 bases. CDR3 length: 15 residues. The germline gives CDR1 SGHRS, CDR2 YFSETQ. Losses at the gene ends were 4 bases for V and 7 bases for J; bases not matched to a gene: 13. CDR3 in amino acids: CASSPQEGADGGYTF. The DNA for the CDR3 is TGCGCCAGCAGCCCCCAGGAGGGGGCCGACGGTGGCTACACCTTC.

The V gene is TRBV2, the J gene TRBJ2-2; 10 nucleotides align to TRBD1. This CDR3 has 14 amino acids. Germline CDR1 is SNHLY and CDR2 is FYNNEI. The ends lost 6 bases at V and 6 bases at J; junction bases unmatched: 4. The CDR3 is CASRLTGGPGELFF. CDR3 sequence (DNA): TGTGCCAGCAGGCTGACAGGGGGCCCCGGGGAGCTGTTTTTT. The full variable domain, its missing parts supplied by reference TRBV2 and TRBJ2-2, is EPEVTQTPSHQVTQMGQEVILRCVPISNHLYFYWYRQILGQKVEFLVSFYNNEISEKSEIFDDQFSVERPDGSNFTLKIRSTKLEDSAMYFCASRLTGGPGELFFGEGSRLTVL.